Shown below are 24 T cell receptor beta chains from a single sample sequenced in a study of regulatory T cells in long-lasting Graves disease. Construction of the TCR beta libraries employed iRepertoire HTBI primers in conjunction with Arm-PCR of CDR3 regions. One entry per CDR3 protein results from TCRdb running MiXCR on the multiplex PCR reads. The sample lists some 440,000 distinct CDR3 sequences, more than 20% seen once, with 7.8% in the top ten. Time point in this sample: persistent/refractory GD, antithyroid drugs over 5 years with positive TRAb. PBMC RNA served as the TCR library source. Sequences were derived from peripheral blood mononuclear cells (PBMCs), sampled when the disease was refractory, from a patient treated with antithyroid drugs. The receptors were sampled from a female donor with Graves disease.

The gene calls are TRBV7-6 and TRBJ2-2; 10 positions agree with TRBD1. With V trimmed by 1 base and J by 7 bases, 9 bases remained unmatched. The CDR3 consists of 17 residues. From germline, CDR1 is SGHVS and CDR2 FNYEAQ. In DNA form, the CDR3 reads TGTGCCAGCAGCTTAGGATCCGGGACAGGGGTCAGCGGGGAGCTGTTTTTT. Translation gives CASSLGSGTGVSGELFF.

This clonotype appeared many times. The chain uses TRBV30 and TRBJ1-1, with D hard to call. Trimming shortened V by 2 bases and J by 1 base, and 8 bases separated the two germline ends. Germline CDR1 reads GTSNPN; CDR2 reads SVGIG (reference sequence). This CDR3 spans 13 amino acids. CDR3 sequence: CAWSPDGNTEAFF. The CDR3 coding sequence is TGTGCCTGGAGTCCCGACGGGAACACTGAAGCTTTCTTT.

This chain joins TRBV14 and TRBJ2-7; D unresolved. The CDR3 extends over 14 amino acids. Germline CDR1 reads SGHDN; CDR2 reads FVKESK. Trimming stripped 0 bases from V and 3 bases from J, with 9 bases between. CDR3 sequence reads: CASSQENWVYEQYF. The CDR3 coding sequence is TGTGCCAGCAGCCAAGAAAACTGGGTCTACGAGCAGTACTTC.

CDR3 amino acids: CASSLRWGGPSSGNTIYF. CDR3 DNA: TGTGCCAGCAGCTTAAGGTGGGGGGGCCCAAGCTCTGGAAACACCATATATTTT. The chain recombines TRBV7-2 with TRBJ1-3; tentatively, D is TRBD1 (6 bases). The V and J ends lost 2 bases and 0 bases respectively, with 17 bases between them. Germline CDR1 and CDR2: SGHTA and FQGNSA. The CDR3 contains 18 residues.

This clonotype was found many times. V gene TRBV18 combines with J gene TRBJ1-1, with TRBD1 matching over 8 bases. Germline assignment: CDR1 KGHSH and CDR2 LQKENI. Trimming at V came to 3 bases and at J to 2 bases, leaving 5 bases not matched to a gene. The CDR3 is made up of 15 amino acids. DNA of the CDR3: TGTGCCAGCTCACCCACGTCAGGGGGCAACACTGAAGCTTTCTTT. Translation gives CASSPTSGGNTEAFF.

The genes are TRBV29-1 and TRBJ2-5, with D perhaps matching TRBD2 (6 bases). CDR1 SQVTM and CDR2 ANQGSEA come from the germline V gene. V lost 7 bases and J 2 bases, leaving 11 bases between the germline ends. There are 12 residues in the CDR3. CDR3 DNA sequence: TGCAGCGCCCTGGCGGGACAAGAGACCCAGTACTTC. Amino acid sequence: CSALAGQETQYF.

This clonotype was seen at least ten times. The chain couples TRBV11-1 to TRBJ2-7; the match to TRBD1 covers 8 bases. V lost 5 bases and J lost 2; bases outside the gene matches: 5. The germline CDR1 and CDR2 sequences are SGHAT and FQDESV (reference sequence). This CDR3 has 14 amino acids. The CDR3 protein is CASSRGQGPYEQYF. CDR3 DNA: TGTGCCAGCAGCCGTGGACAGGGCCCCTACGAGCAGTACTTC.

The table lists this clonotype with a few counts. The chain joins TRBV11-2 to TRBJ2-7; 10 positions agree with TRBD2. This CDR3 has 15 amino acids. Looked up from germline, CDR1 is SGHAT and CDR2 is FQNNGV. The J segment lost 1 base and the V segment lost 5 bases, leaving 5 bases of the junction unmatched. The CDR3 region is CASSPGTSASYEQYF. For the CDR3, the DNA is TGTGCCAGCAGCCCCGGGACTAGCGCGTCCTACGAGCAGTACTTC.

This clonotype was observed a handful of times. V usage is TRBV30 and J usage is TRBJ2-7, with D tentatively TRBD1 or TRBD2 (5 bases each). CDR1 is GTSNPN, CDR2 SVGIG, per germline (reference sequence). V was pared by 8 bases and J by 2 bases, with 13 bases between. The CDR3 has 12 amino acids. The CDR3 sequence: CALDRGTYEQYF. The CDR3 bases are TGTGCCCTGGACCGGGGCACCTACGAGCAGTACTTC.

As DNA, the CDR3 is TGTGCCAGCAGCCAAGGAGCGGGTGGGTCCTACGAGCAGTACTTC. Translated: CASSQGAGGSYEQYF. The chain uses TRBV3-1 and TRBJ2-7; the D gene is possibly TRBD2 (6 bases). Trimming took off 1 base at V and 1 base at J, with 11 bases between the two ends. Germline lookup yields CDR1 LGHDT and CDR2 YNNKEL (reference sequence). This CDR3 contains 15 residues.

The sample holds many counts of this clonotype. This chain uses TRBV10-3 with TRBJ1-2; 10 nucleotides match TRBD1. Germline V gene sequence: CDR1 ENHRY, CDR2 SYGVKD. V shed 4 bases and J 5 bases; nucleotides not matched to a gene: 10. The CDR3 runs 16 residues. The DNA for the CDR3 is TGTGCCATCAGTGGCACCGGGACAGGGGTCACTTATGGCTACACCTTC. As protein: CAISGTGTGVTYGYTF.

This clonotype was found a few times. V and J are TRBV20-1 and TRBJ1-1, with D possibly TRBD1 on 6 matching bases. There are 12 residues in the CDR3. CDR1 and CDR2 (germline): DFQATT, SNEGSKA (reference sequence). V was clipped by 7 bases and J by 4 bases, with 13 bases between them. This chain's CDR3 is CSGWTVSTEAFF. The CDR3, as DNA: TGCAGTGGTTGGACAGTGAGCACTGAAGCTTTCTTT.

This clonotype showed up many times. J is TRBJ1-4 and V is TRBV20-1, with TRBD1 matching 7 bases. CDR3 length: 15 amino acids. Germline assignment: CDR1 DFQATT and CDR2 SNEGSKA (reference sequence). Losses at the gene ends were 5 bases for V and 4 bases for J; bases not matched to a gene: 10. In nucleotides, the CDR3 is TGCAGTGCTGGAACCTCGGGACAGAATAATGAAAAACTGTTTTTT. Protein sequence: CSAGTSGQNNEKLFF.

This clonotype was counted between two and nine times. The genes are TRBV5-1 and TRBJ2-7; 7 bases are a match to TRBD1. Germline assignment: CDR1 SGHRS and CDR2 YFSETQ. The CDR3 spans 13 residues. V gave up 2 bases and J gave up 6 bases; unmatched junction bases: 5. CDR3 protein: CASSFDRVGEQYF. DNA of the CDR3: TGCGCCAGCAGCTTCGACAGGGTGGGCGAGCAGTACTTC.

This clonotype was seen ten or more times. This chain links TRBV6-1 with TRBJ1-1; 7 bases agree with TRBD1. Unmatched junction bases numbered 9, after V lost 7 bases and J lost 4 bases. CDR1 is MNHNS and CDR2 is SASEGT in the germline V gene. CDR3 length: 14 amino acids. CDR3 sequence reads: CASTQGGSSTEAFF. CDR3 sequence (DNA): TGTGCCAGCACCCAGGGGGGCTCGAGCACTGAAGCTTTCTTT.

In its sample, this clonotype was seen many times. V usage is TRBV5-1 and J usage is TRBJ2-7, with unresolved D. Germline V gene data show CDR1 as SGHRS and CDR2 as YFSETQ. CDR3 length: 13 amino acids. V lost 6 bases and J 0 bases, leaving 10 bases between the germline ends. The CDR3, as DNA: TGCGCCAGCATGGGCAGCCCCTCCTACGAGCAGTACTTC. Translated: CASMGSPSYEQYF.

CDR3: CSARDPASGPYEQYF. The CDR3 DNA reads TGCAGTGCTAGAGATCCGGCTAGCGGTCCCTACGAGCAGTACTTC. The chain links TRBV20-1 to TRBJ2-7, with 7 bases identical to TRBD2. This CDR3 has 15 amino acids. After removal of 0 bases from V and 2 bases from J, the junction contained 7 bases not matched to a gene. The germline V gene has CDR1 DFQATT and CDR2 SNEGSKA (reference sequence).

The V gene is TRBV20-1, the J gene TRBJ1-1, with a tentative D call TRBD1 (6 bases). CDR1 and CDR2 (germline): DFQATT, SNEGSKA (reference sequence). The CDR3 has 14 residues. Trimming cost V 6 bases and J 0 bases, with 14 bases left between them. In DNA form, the CDR3 reads TGCAGTGCAACCGGGACACCCATGAACACTGAAGCTTTCTTT. Residues: CSATGTPMNTEAFF.

This clonotype was counted many times. The V and J genes are TRBV6-1 and TRBJ1-2; D possibly corresponds to TRBD1 (5 bases). The V gene lost 2 bases and the J gene lost 6 bases, with 13 bases spanning the gap. Germline CDR1 reads MNHNS; CDR2 reads SASEGT. The CDR3 has 14 amino acids. CDR3 bases: TGTGCCAGCAGTGAAACGTACCGGGACCATGGCTACACCTTC. It is translated as CASSETYRDHGYTF.

About this clonotype itself: This sequence is one base from a far larger clone and is likely a read error. The genes are TRBV7-9 and TRBJ1-1, with a possible D match to TRBD1 (5 bases). The CDR3 has 16 amino acids. CDR1 is SEHNR, CDR2 FQNEAQ, per germline (reference sequence). CDR3 sequence (DNA): TGTGTCAGCACCTACCCTTTTGGGGGGATGAACACTGAAGCTTTCTTT. Protein product: CVSTYPFGGMNTEAFF. The full variable domain, with the rest looked up from reference TRBV7-9 and TRBJ1-1, is DTGVSQNPRHKITKRGQNVTFRCDPISEHNRLYWYRQTLGQGPEFLTYFQNEAQLEKSRLLSDRFSAERPKGSFSTLEIQRTEQGDSAMYLCVSTYPFGGMNTEAFFGQGTRLTVV.

This clonotype was counted at least ten times. This chain uses TRBV27 with TRBJ2-7, with 12 bases fitting TRBD2. The V gene end was trimmed by 6 bases and the J gene end by 7 bases; junction bases not matched to a gene: 7. CDR3 length equals 14 residues. Germline V gene data show CDR1 as MNHEY and CDR2 as SMNVEV (reference sequence). This chain's CDR3 is CASRVLAGGEEQYF. The CDR3 DNA reads TGTGCCAGCAGGGTTCTAGCGGGAGGGGAGGAGCAGTACTTC.

The V gene is TRBV18, the J gene TRBJ2-5; 9 nucleotides line up with TRBD1. CDR1 and CDR2 (germline): KGHSH, LQKENI. The CDR3 runs to 16 residues. V lost 3 bases to trimming and J lost 4 bases; unmatched junction nucleotides: 9. CDR3 loop: CASSPLKQGAGETQYF. CDR3 in DNA: TGTGCCAGCTCACCGCTCAAACAGGGGGCAGGAGAGACCCAGTACTTC. Full variable domain (remainder filled in from reference TRBV18 and TRBJ2-5): NAGVMQNPRHLVRRRGQEARLRCSPMKGHSHVYWYRQLPEEGLKFMVYLQKENIIDESGMPKERFSAEFPKEGPSILRIQQVVRGDSAAYFCASSPLKQGAGETQYFGPGTRLLVL.

The chain recombines TRBV14 with TRBJ2-7, with a weak D call TRBD1 (6 bases). The CDR3 length is 14 residues. The V end was cut by 2 bases, the J end by 4 bases, with 12 bases between. Germline CDR1 SGHDN, CDR2 FVKESK. The CDR3 protein is CASSQTGFRYEQYF. DNA of the CDR3: TGTGCCAGCAGCCAAACAGGGTTCCGGTACGAGCAGTACTTC.

The chain links TRBV5-4 to TRBJ1-1; D call uncertain. CDR1 and CDR2 (germline): SGHNT, YYREEE (reference sequence). The ends were cut back, 3 bases at V and 4 bases at J, with 16 bases in the middle. The CDR3 runs 15 residues. The CDR3 spells CASSSPTPLGTEAFF. The CDR3 coding sequence is TGTGCCAGCAGCTCCCCGACACCTCTCGGCACTGAAGCTTTCTTT.